The clone carrying this T cell receptor beta chain was detected many times. What it binds is not known. Next came a second PCR, run for 7 to 11 cycles, which used a sample-barcoded 5' primer along with a J-beta primer mix. At least 3 million CDR3-containing paired-end reads were obtained per sample. TCRdb re-derived calls from the 5' RACE reads in MiXCR, one entry per CDR3 protein. The repertoire holds 600,000 or so distinct CDR3 sequences, with about 30% as singletons. The source of the sample is a study of blood T cells in healthy people across ages. For the study at large: Through template switching, about one barcoded beta molecule was captured per two T cells, as measured in model experiments. The study's findings and limits: TCR beta diversity was tightly associated with the proportion of naive T cells.

Trimming at V came to 5 bases and at J to 12 bases, leaving 13 bases not matched to a gene. The CDR3 is 15 residues long. Germline values: CDR1 SGHAT, CDR2 FQNNGV. The sample consisted of blood. The V and J genes are TRBV11-2 and TRBJ2-1; 10 nucleotides match TRBD2. This receptor was taken from a woman aged 80 or over in good health. The CDR3 reads CASSNLAGGRQGQFF. CDR3 DNA: TGTGCCAGCAGCAACTTAGCGGGGGGCCGTCAGGGGCAGTTCTTC.